The entry below gives a single T cell receptor beta chain sequence along with its context. This entry is derived from a study of T-cell memory formation after mild COVID-19. MiXCR, applied by TCRdb to the 5' RACE reads, yields one record per CDR3 protein. Altogether approximately 400,000 distinct CDR3 sequences are present, approximately 25% being singletons, with the ten largest covering roughly 8.9%. V was clipped by 6 bases and J by 11 bases; unmatched bases: 8. The germline CDR1 and CDR2 sequences are LNHDA and SQIVND (reference sequence). There are 12 residues in the CDR3. The source is an adult woman who had mild COVID-19 (a few samples of this study predate the infection). Cell type and time point are not known. The sequenced material came from PBMCs or a T cell subset sorted from them (not recorded which). V gene TRBV19 combines with J gene TRBJ1-1; 8 bases are a match to TRBD1. The CDR3 here is CASRGTGQTAFF. The DNA of the CDR3 is TGTGCCAGTAGGGGGACAGGACAAACGGCTTTCTTT.